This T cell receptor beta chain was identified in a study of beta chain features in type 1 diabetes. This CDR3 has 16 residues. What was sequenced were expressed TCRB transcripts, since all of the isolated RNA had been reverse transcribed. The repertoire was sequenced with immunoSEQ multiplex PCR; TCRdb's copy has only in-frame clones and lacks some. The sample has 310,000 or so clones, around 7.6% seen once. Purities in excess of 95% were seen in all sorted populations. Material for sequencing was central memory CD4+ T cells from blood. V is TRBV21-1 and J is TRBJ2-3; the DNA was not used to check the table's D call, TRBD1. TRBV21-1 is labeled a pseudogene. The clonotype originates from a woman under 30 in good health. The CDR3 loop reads CASSRPGQVSTDTQYF. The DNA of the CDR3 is TGTGCCAGCAGCAGGCCCGGACAGGTTAGCACAGATACGCAGTATTTT.